This T cell receptor (beta chain) is from a study of cytomegalovirus exposure and HLA in healthy donors. Study observations and caveats: Some V segments, TRBV6-2 and TRBV6-3 among them, were indistinguishable and were therefore excluded. In terms of immune exposure information, only CMV serostatus was available.

The PCR had 60 Vbeta and 13 Jbeta primers. Sequenced by immunoSEQ multiplex PCR; TCRdb stores in-frame clones only, minus some. The sample features about 64,000 clones, with less than 4.5% in its top ten. J gave up 6 bases and V 10 bases, and 15 bases lay outside the gene matches. This CDR3 contains 14 residues. Germline V gives CDR1 SNHLY, CDR2 FYNNEI. On this clone: Antigen: not known.

The sample taken for sequencing was PBMCs. This chain joins TRBV2 and TRBJ2-7, with 7 nucleotides matching TRBD1. This TCR was recovered from a woman between 18 and 29 years old in good health and CMV-seronegative. CDR3: CATTPADRAGEQYF. The CDR3, as DNA: TGTGCCACCACTCCGGCAGACAGGGCGGGCGAGCAGTACTTC.